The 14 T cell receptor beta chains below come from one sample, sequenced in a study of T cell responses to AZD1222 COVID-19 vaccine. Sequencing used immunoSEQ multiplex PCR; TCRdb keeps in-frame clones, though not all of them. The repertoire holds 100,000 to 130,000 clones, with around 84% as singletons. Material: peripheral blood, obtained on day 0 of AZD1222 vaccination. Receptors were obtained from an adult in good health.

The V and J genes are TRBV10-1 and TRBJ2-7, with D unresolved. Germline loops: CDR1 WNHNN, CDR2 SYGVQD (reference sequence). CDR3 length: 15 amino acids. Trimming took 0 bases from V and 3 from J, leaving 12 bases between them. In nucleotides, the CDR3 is TGCGCCAGCAGTGAGTCTCGCAAAGGCCTCTACGAGCAGTACTTC. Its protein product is CASSESRKGLYEQYF.

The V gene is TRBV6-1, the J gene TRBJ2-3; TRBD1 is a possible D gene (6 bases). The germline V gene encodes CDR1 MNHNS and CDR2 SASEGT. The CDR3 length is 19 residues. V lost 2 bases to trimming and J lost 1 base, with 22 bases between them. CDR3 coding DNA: TGTGCCAGCAGTGAACCTATTGCGACCACAGGGTCGGGCACAGATACGCAGTATTTT. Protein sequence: CASSEPIATTGSGTDTQYF.

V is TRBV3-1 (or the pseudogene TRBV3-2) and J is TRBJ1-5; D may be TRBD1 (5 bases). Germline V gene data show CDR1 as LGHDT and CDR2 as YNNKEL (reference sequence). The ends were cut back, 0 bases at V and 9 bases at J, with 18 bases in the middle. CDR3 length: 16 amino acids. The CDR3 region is CASSQDHGGWEGPQHF. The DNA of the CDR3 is TGTGCCAGCAGCCAAGATCACGGGGGGTGGGAAGGGCCCCAGCATTTT.

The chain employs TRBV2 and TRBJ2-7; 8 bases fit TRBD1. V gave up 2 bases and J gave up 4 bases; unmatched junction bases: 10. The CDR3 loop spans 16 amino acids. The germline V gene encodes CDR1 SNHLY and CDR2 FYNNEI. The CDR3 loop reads CASSELRGTGRYEQYF. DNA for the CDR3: TGTGCCAGCAGTGAATTGAGGGGGACAGGACGGTACGAGCAGTACTTC. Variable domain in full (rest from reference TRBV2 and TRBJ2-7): EPEVTQTPSHQVTQMGQEVILRCVPISNHLYFYWYRQILGQKVEFLVSFYNNEISEKSEIFDDQFSVERPDGSNFTLKIRSTKLEDSAMYFCASSELRGTGRYEQYFGPGTRLTVT.

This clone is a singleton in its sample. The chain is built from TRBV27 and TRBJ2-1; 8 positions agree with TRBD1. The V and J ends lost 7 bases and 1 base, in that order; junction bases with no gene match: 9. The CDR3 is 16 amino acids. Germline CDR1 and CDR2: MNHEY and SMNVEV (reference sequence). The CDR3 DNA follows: TGTGCCAGCACCCCCTGGGACAGGCGATCCTACAATGAGCAGTTCTTC. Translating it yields CASTPWDRRSYNEQFF.

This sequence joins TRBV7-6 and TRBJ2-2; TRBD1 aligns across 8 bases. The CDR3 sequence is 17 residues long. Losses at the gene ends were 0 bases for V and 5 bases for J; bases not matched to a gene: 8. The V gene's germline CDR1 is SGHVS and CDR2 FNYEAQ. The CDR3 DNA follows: TGTGCCAGCAGCTTAGCGCAGGGGGCCGGGCGGACCGGGGAGCTGTTTTTT. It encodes CASSLAQGAGRTGELFF.

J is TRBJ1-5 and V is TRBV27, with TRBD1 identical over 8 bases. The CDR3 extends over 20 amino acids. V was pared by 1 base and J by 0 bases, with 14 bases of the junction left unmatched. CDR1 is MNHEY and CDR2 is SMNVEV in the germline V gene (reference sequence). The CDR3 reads CASSLYAGGGGLYSNQPQHF. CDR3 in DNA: TGTGCCAGCAGTTTATACGCAGGGGGCGGGGGTTTATATAGCAATCAGCCCCAGCATTTT.

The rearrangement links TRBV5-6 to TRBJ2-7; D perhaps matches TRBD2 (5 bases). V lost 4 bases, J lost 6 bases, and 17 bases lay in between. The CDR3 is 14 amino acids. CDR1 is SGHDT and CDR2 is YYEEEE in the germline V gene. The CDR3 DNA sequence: TGTGCCAGCAGCCCCGCCGTACCGGGGATCGAGCAGTACTTC. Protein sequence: CASSPAVPGIEQYF.

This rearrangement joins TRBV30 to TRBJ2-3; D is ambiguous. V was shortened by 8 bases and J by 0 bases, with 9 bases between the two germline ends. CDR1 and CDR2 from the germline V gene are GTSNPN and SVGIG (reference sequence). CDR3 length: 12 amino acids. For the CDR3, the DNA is TGTGCCCGGACCCTGAGCACAGATACGCAGTATTTT. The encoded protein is CARTLSTDTQYF. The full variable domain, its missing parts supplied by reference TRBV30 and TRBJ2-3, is SQTIHQWPATLVQPVGSPLSLECTVEGTSNPNLYWYRQAAGRGLQLLFYSVGIGQISSEVPQNLSASRPQDRQFILSSKKLLLSDSGFYLCARTLSTDTQYFGPGTRLTVL.

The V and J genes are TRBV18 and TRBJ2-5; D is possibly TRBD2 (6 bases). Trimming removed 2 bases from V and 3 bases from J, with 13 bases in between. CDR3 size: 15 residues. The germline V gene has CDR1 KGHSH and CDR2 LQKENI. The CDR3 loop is CASSPFGGVEETQYF. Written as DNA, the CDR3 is TGTGCCAGCTCACCATTTGGCGGGGTAGAAGAGACCCAGTACTTC. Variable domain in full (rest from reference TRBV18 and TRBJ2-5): NAGVMQNPRHLVRRRGQEARLRCSPMKGHSHVYWYRQLPEEGLKFMVYLQKENIIDESGMPKERFSAEFPKEGPSILRIQQVVRGDSAAYFCASSPFGGVEETQYFGPGTRLLVL.

The CDR3 DNA follows: TGTGCCAGCAGTTACTCGACGCAGGGAGAAGCTTTCTTT. It specifies CASSYSTQGEAFF. The chain uses TRBV6-5 and TRBJ1-1; D is possibly TRBD1 (5 bases). V was shortened by 0 bases and J by 8 bases, with 10 bases between the two germline ends. Germline assignment: CDR1 MNHEY and CDR2 SVGAGI. This CDR3 region has 13 residues.

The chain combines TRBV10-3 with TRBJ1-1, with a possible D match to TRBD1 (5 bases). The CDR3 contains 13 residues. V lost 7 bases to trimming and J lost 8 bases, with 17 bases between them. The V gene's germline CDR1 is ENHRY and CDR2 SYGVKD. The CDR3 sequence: CAIKTHDSPEAFF. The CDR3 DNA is TGTGCCATCAAAACTCACGACAGTCCCGAAGCTTTCTTT.

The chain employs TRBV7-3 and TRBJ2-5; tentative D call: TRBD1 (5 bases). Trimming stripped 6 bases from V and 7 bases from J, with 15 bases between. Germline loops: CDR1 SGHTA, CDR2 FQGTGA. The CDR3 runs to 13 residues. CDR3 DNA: TGTGCCAGCAGTTCTGACAGCGCTGGGACCCAGTACTTC. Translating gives CASSSDSAGTQYF.

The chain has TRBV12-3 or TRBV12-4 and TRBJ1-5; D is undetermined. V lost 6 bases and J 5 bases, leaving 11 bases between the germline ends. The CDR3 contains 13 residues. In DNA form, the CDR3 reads TGTGCCAGCAGCGAACTGGGAGATCAGCCCCAGCATTTT. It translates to CASSELGDQPQHF.